This T cell receptor beta chain originates from a study of CD8 T cells in ankylosing spondylitis. TCRdb analysed the 5' RACE reads with MiXCR anew, one entry per CDR3 protein. The sample consists of just over 300,000 distinct CDR3 sequences, more than 20% of them appearing once. This CDR3 is 14 amino acids long. In germline, CDR1 is KGHSH, CDR2 LQKENI. Trimming left V 2 bases short and J 5 bases short, with 13 bases between. This clonotype was sampled from a female donor with ankylosing spondylitis or in good health (not recorded which). The specimen was blood, either unsorted or a sorted T cell fraction (not recorded which). V usage is TRBV18 and J usage is TRBJ2-7; the D is unclear. CDR3 sequence reads: CASSPSGPRDEQYF. The CDR3 DNA follows: TGTGCCAGCTCACCATCCGGCCCAAGGGACGAGCAGTACTTC.